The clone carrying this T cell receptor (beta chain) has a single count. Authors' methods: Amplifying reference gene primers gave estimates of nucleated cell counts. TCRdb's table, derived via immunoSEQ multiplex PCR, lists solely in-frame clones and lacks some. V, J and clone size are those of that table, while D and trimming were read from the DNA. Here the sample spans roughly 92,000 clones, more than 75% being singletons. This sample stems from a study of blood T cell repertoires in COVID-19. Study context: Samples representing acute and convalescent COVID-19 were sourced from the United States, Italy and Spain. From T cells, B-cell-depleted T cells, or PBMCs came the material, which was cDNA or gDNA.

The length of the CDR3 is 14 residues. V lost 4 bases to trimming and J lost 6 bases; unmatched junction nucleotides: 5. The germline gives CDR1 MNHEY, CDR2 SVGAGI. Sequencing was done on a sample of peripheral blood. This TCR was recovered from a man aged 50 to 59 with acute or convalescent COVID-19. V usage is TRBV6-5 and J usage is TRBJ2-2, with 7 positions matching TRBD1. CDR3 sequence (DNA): TGTGCCAGCAGTTCCACAGGGGAGTCCGGGGAGCTGTTTTTT. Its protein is CASSSTGESGELFF.